Listed below are T cell receptor beta chains from one sample, sequenced in a study of PD-1 blockade in classical Hodgkin lymphoma. The repertoire was sequenced with immunoSEQ multiplex PCR; TCRdb's copy has only in-frame clones and lacks some. The sample yields about 31,000 clones, 70% to 80% seen once. Sequences were derived from peripheral blood mononuclear cells (PBMCs), sampled before the second cycle of nivolumab. These receptors came from a human donor with classical Hodgkin lymphoma. Each CDR3 is given with its conserved first and last residue. A D gene is named only where the DNA matches it firmly. Only some rows state a clone size, as once, few, many or a class for expanded clones.

v_gene	j_gene	d_gene	abundance	CDR3aa	CDR3nt
TRBV5-1	TRBJ2-7	.	.	CASSLGGYEQYF	TGCGCCAGCAGCTTGGGGGGCTACGAGCAGTACTTC
TRBV5-1	TRBJ2-1	.	.	CASSSQGYNEQFF	TGCGCCAGCAGCTCACAGGGATACAATGAGCAGTTCTTC
TRBV11-2	TRBJ2-3	.	few	CASSSEERADTQYF	TGTGCCAGCAGCTCAGAGGAGAGGGCAGATACGCAGTATTTT
TRBV2	TRBJ2-3	TRBD2	.	CASSEEGERGDTDTQYF	TGTGCCAGCAGTGAAGAAGGGGAGCGGGGTGACACAGATACGCAGTATTTT
TRBV2	TRBJ1-2	.	once	CASSEQGNYGYTF	TGTGCCAGCAGTGAACAGGGGAACTATGGCTACACCTTC
TRBV9	TRBJ1-4	.	.	CASSVDPDEKLFF	TGTGCCAGCAGCGTAGATCCAGATGAAAAACTGTTTTTT
TRBV15	TRBJ1-6	.	.	CATSREAGGNSPLHF	TGTGCCACCAGCAGAGAGGCTGGGGGGAATTCACCCCTCCACTTT
TRBV20-1	TRBJ2-1	TRBD1	.	CSAGDRGFF	TGCAGTGCTGGGGACAGGGGGTTCTTC
TRBV28	TRBJ1-2	.	few	CASSLQGDYGYTF	TGTGCCAGCAGTTTGCAGGGTGACTATGGCTACACCTTC
TRBV5-6	TRBJ2-5	.	medium-sized	CASSLGTGTLFQYF	TGTGCCAGCAGCTTGGGAACCGGGACCCTCTTCCAGTACTTC
TRBV18	TRBJ2-7	.	few	CASSPGGQTYEQYF	TGTGCCAGCTCTCCCGGAGGACAGACCTACGAGCAGTACTTC
TRBV9	TRBJ1-4	.	.	CASSVDYGWGEKLFF	TGTGCCAGCAGCGTAGATTACGGTTGGGGTGAAAAACTGTTTTTT
TRBV7-8	TRBJ2-2	TRBD1	.	CASSYRDRLIGELFF	TGTGCCAGCAGCTATAGGGACAGACTGATCGGGGAGCTGTTTTTT
TRBV18	TRBJ2-7	.	.	CASSRTRTASYEQYF	TGTGCCAGCTCCCGCACCCGGACGGCTTCCTACGAGCAGTACTTC
TRBV9	TRBJ2-1	TRBD2	.	CASSVGLAGAWQFF	TGTGCCAGCAGCGTAGGTCTAGCGGGAGCCTGGCAGTTCTTC
TRBV9	TRBJ1-4	.	.	CASSGVQETATNEKLFF	TGTGCCAGCAGCGGAGTCCAGGAGACCGCAACTAATGAAAAACTGTTTTTT
TRBV28	TRBJ1-1	.	.	CASTSRGGARGTEAFF	TGTGCCAGCACCTCCCGCGGGGGAGCTCGGGGGACTGAAGCTTTCTTT
TRBV9	TRBJ1-2	TRBD1	.	CASSVHPGTGGDYGYTF	TGTGCCAGCAGCGTCCACCCCGGGACAGGGGGCGACTATGGCTACACCTTC
TRBV27	TRBJ2-1	.	.	CASSLLRSYNEQFF	TGTGCCAGCAGTTTACTGAGGTCCTACAATGAGCAGTTCTTC
TRBV5-1	TRBJ2-7	.	.	CASSLDRSYEQYF	TGCGCCAGCAGCTTGGATCGTTCCTACGAGCAGTACTTC
TRBV11-2	TRBJ1-1	TRBD1	.	CASSFGPGQGSANTEAFF	TGTGCCAGCAGCTTCGGCCCGGGACAGGGTTCGGCGAACACTGAAGCTTTCTTT
TRBV6-1	TRBJ2-3	.	few	CASSGGNTQYF	TGTGCCAGCTCGGGGGGCAATACGCAGTATTTT
TRBV6-6	TRBJ1-5	TRBD1	once	CASSGTGQFGQPQHF	TGTGCCAGCAGCGGAACGGGACAGTTCGGACAGCCCCAGCATTTT
TRBV2	TRBJ2-7	.	.	CASSLDRPGVSYEQYF	TGTGCCAGCAGCCTCGACCGACCGGGGGTCTCCTACGAGCAGTACTTC
TRBV4-2	TRBJ2-1	TRBD2	.	CASSQMGLAGNSYNEQFF	TGTGCCAGCAGCCAAATGGGGCTAGCGGGGAACTCCTACAATGAGCAGTTCTTC
TRBV18	TRBJ2-3	.	.	CASSGPERGGTDTQYF	TGTGCCAGCTCAGGTCCGGAAAGGGGGGGCACAGATACGCAGTATTTT
TRBV30	TRBJ2-7	TRBD1	few	CAWRFRWSGQGASEQYF	TGTGCCTGGAGATTTAGGTGGTCGGGACAGGGGGCCTCCGAGCAGTACTTC
TRBV10-3	TRBJ1-4	.	.	CAISEGSLNEKLFF	TGTGCCATCAGTGAAGGCAGCCTTAATGAAAAACTGTTTTTT
TRBV7-3	TRBJ2-4	TRBD1	.	CASRSSGGVTKNIQYF	TGTGCCAGCAGGTCTTCAGGGGGAGTAACCAAAAACATTCAGTACTTC
TRBV4-1	TRBJ2-3	.	.	CASSPDPGLTGTDTQYF	TGCGCCAGCAGCCCGGATCCAGGTCTTACTGGCACAGATACGCAGTATTTT
TRBV30	TRBJ1-2	.	few	CAWSVVLSRDGYTF	TGTGCCTGGAGTGTGGTCCTCTCAAGGGATGGCTACACCTTC
TRBV19	TRBJ1-1	.	.	CASRIRDGNPNTEAFF	TGTGCCAGTAGGATAAGGGACGGGAACCCGAACACTGAAGCTTTCTTT
TRBV7-6	TRBJ1-5	.	.	CASSLGIDSNQPQHF	TGTGCCAGCAGCTTAGGTATCGATAGCAATCAGCCCCAGCATTTT
TRBV5-1	TRBJ2-3	.	.	CASSLGSTAITDTQYF	TGCGCCAGCAGCTTGGGCTCGACAGCGATCACAGATACGCAGTATTTT
TRBV7-8	TRBJ2-6	.	.	CASSVSSGANVLTF	TGTGCCAGCAGCGTGAGCTCTGGGGCCAACGTCCTGACTTTC
TRBV11-2	TRBJ2-1	.	few	CASSTRLGGEQFF	TGTGCCAGCAGCACCCGACTAGGGGGTGAGCAGTTCTTC
TRBV6-5	TRBJ2-1	.	.	CASSPRENEQFF	TGTGCCAGCAGCCCCAGGGAAAATGAGCAGTTCTTC
TRBV28	TRBJ2-1	.	.	CASSRSYNEQFF	TGTGCCAGCAGCCGAAGCTACAATGAGCAGTTCTTC
TRBV6-5	TRBJ1-2	.	.	CASSYDGLRGYTF	TGTGCCAGCAGTTACGACGGATTGCGGGGCTACACCTTC
TRBV10-3	TRBJ1-2	.	.	CAISEDNTGYTF	TGTGCCATCAGTGAGGACAATACTGGCTACACCTTC
TRBV6-5	TRBJ1-3	.	.	CASHVSGSTIYF	TGTGCCAGCCATGTTTCGGGGAGCACCATATATTTT
TRBV4-2	TRBJ1-2	.	.	CASSQEKTENYGYTF	TGTGCCAGCAGCCAAGAAAAGACAGAAAACTATGGCTACACCTTC
TRBV5-8	TRBJ2-1	.	.	CASIGGRSSYNEQFF	TGTGCCAGCATCGGAGGGCGGAGCTCCTACAATGAGCAGTTCTTC
TRBV5-3	TRBJ1-2	.	.	CASRQPGRGGGYTF	TGTGCCAGCAGACAACCGGGACGGGGCGGCGGCTACACCTTC
TRBV19	TRBJ1-5	.	.	CASSVGGAQPQHF	TGTGCCAGTAGTGTGGGGGGGGCTCAGCCCCAGCATTTT
TRBV6-1	TRBJ1-1	.	.	CASSPLGGKNTEAFF	TGTGCCAGCAGTCCGCTTGGGGGAAAGAACACTGAAGCTTTCTTT
TRBV4-1	TRBJ2-1	.	few	CASSHPRDPPYNEQFF	TGCGCCAGCAGCCACCCCCGGGACCCCCCCTACAATGAGCAGTTCTTC
TRBV5-1	TRBJ1-1	.	.	CASARGPNTEAFF	TGCGCCAGCGCCAGAGGCCCGAACACTGAAGCTTTCTTT
TRBV10-3	TRBJ1-2	.	once	CAIRKQGINGYTF	TGTGCCATCAGGAAACAGGGTATTAATGGCTACACCTTC
TRBV29-1	TRBJ1-2	TRBD1	.	CSVALRQGNYGYTF	TGCAGCGTTGCCCTGAGACAGGGGAACTATGGCTACACCTTC
TRBV5-1	TRBJ2-7	.	.	CASKGAVSSYEQYF	TGCGCCAGCAAAGGAGCGGTGAGCTCCTACGAGCAGTACTTC
TRBV27	TRBJ2-7	.	.	CASSLVGFGEQYF	TGTGCCAGCAGTTTAGTAGGGTTTGGCGAGCAGTACTTC
TRBV6-6	TRBJ2-2	.	few	CASTQLSYTGELFF	TGTGCCAGCACCCAGCTCTCATACACCGGGGAGCTGTTTTTT
TRBV11-2	TRBJ2-1	TRBD2	once	CASSSRVAGGNEQFF	TGTGCCAGCAGCTCAAGGGTCGCCGGGGGGAATGAGCAGTTCTTC
TRBV27	TRBJ1-4	.	few	CASSLSPGFNEKLFF	TGTGCCAGCAGTTTATCGCCGGGATTTAATGAAAAACTGTTTTTT
TRBV28	TRBJ2-2	TRBD1	.	CASSAPGTGATTGELFF	TGTGCCAGCAGTGCGCCCGGGACAGGGGCGACCACCGGGGAGCTGTTTTTT
TRBV20-1	TRBJ1-1	.	.	CSPKGTEAFF	TGCAGTCCAAAGGGCACTGAAGCTTTCTTT